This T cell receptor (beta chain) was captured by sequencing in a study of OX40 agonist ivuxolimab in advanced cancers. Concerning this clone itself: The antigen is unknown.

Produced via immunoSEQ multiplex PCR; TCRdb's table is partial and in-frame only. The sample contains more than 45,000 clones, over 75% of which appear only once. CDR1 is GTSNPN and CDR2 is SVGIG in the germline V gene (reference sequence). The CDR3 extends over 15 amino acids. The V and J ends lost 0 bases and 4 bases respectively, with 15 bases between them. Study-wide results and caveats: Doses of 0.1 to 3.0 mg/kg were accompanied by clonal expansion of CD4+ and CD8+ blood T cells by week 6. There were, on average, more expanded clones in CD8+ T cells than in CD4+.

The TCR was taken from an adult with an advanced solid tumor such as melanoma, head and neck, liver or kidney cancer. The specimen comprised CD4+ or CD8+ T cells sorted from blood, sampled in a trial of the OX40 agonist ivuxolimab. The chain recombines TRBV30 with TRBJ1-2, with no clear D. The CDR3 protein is CAWSVGRQDSYGYTF. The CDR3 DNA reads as TGTGCCTGGAGTGTAGGGCGCCAGGATTCCTATGGCTACACCTTC. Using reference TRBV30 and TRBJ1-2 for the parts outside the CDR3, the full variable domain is SQTIHQWPATLVQPVGSPLSLECTVEGTSNPNLYWYRQAAGRGLQLLFYSVGIGQISSEVPQNLSASRPQDRQFILSSKKLLLSDSGFYLCAWSVGRQDSYGYTFGSGTRLTVV.